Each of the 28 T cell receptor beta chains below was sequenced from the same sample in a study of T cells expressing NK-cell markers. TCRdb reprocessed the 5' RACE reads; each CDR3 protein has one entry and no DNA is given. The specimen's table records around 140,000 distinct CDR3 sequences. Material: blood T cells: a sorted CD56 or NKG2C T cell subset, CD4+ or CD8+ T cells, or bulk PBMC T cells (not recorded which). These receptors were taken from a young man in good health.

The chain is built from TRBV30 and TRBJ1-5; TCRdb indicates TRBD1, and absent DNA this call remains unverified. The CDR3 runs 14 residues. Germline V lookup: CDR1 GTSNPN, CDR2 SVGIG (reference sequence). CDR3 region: CAWDPGQPNQPQHF.

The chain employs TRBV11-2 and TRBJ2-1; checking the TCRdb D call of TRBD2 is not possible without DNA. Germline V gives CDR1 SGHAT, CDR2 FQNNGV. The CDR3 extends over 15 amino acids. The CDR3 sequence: CASSLIGGSLDEQFF. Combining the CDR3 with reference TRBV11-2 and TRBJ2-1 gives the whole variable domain EAGVAQSPRYKIIEKRQSVAFWCNPISGHATLYWYQQILGQGPKLLIQFQNNGVVDDSQLPKDRFSAERLKGVDSTLKIQPAKLEDSAVYLCASSLIGGSLDEQFFGPGTRLTVL.

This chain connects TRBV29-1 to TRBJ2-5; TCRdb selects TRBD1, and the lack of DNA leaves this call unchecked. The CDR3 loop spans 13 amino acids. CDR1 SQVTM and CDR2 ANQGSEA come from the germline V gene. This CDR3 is CSVEMAGGETQYF.

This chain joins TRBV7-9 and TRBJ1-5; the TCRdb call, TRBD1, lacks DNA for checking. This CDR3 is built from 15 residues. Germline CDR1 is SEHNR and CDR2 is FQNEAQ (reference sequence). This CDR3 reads CASSLGGQADQPQHF. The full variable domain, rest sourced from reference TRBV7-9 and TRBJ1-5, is DTGVSQNPRHKITKRGQNVTFRCDPISEHNRLYWYRQTLGQGPEFLTYFQNEAQLEKSRLLSDRFSAERPKGSFSTLEIQRTEQGDSAMYLCASSLGGQADQPQHFGDGTRLSIL.

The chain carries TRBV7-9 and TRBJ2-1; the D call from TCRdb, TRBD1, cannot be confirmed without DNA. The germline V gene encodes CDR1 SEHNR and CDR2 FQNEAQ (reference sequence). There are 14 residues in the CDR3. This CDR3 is CASSLGGSIREQFF.

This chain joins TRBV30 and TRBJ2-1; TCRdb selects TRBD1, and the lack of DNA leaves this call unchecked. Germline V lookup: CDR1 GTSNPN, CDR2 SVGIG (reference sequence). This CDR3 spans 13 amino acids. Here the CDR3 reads CAWSTSGGDEQFF.

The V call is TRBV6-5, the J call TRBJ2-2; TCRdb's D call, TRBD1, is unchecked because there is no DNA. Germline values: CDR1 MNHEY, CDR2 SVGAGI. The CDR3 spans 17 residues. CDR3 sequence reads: CASSYRMGQGSTGELFF.

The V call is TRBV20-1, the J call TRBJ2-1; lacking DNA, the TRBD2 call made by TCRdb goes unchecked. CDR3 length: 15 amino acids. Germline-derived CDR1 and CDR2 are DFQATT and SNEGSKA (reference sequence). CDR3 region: CSADLTSGIYNEQFF.

The CDR3: CASSSRDRGDNEQFF. The V call is TRBV7-3, the J call TRBJ2-1; TCRdb outputs TRBD1, but without DNA this stays unchecked. The CDR3 has 15 amino acids. Germline CDR1 reads SGHTA; CDR2 reads FQGTGA.

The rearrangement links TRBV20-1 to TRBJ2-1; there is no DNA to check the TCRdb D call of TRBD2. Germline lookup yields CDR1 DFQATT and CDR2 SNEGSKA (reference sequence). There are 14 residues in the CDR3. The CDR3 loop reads CSARVTSGRDEQFF.

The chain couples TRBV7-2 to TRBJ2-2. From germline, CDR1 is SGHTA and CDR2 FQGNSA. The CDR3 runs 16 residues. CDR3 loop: CASSFLESGSTGELFF. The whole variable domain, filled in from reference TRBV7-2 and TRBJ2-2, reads GAGVSQSPSNKVTEKGKDVELRCDPISGHTALYWYRQSLGQGLEFLIYFQGNSAPDKSGLPSDRFSAERTGGSVSTLTIQRTQQEDSAVYLCASSFLESGSTGELFFGEGSRLTVL.

This chain's CDR3 is CASSVSGNSYEQYF. The V gene is TRBV7-8, the J gene TRBJ2-7. The V gene's germline CDR1 is SGHVS and CDR2 FQNEAQ. This CDR3 has 14 amino acids.

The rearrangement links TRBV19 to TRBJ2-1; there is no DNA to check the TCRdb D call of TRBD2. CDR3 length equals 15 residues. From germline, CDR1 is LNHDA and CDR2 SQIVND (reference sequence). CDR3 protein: CASSIMSSGSNEQFF.

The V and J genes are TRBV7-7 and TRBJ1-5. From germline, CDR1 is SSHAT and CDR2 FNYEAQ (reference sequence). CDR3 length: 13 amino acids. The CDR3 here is CASSLGADQPQHF.

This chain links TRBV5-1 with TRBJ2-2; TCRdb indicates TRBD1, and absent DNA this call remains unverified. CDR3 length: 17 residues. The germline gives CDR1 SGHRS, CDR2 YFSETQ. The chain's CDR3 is CASSLSPTGTDTGELFF.

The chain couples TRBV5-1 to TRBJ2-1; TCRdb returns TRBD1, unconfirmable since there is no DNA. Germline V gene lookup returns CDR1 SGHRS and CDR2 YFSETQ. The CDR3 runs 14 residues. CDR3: CASSLDGTYNEQFF.

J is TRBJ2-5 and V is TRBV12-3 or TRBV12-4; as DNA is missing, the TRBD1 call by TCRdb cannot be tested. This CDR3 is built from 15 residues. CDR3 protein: CASSSDRGGWETQYF.

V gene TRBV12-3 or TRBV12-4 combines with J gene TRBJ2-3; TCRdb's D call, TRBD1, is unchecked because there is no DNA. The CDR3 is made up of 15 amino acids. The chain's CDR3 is CASSPDGTRTDTQYF.

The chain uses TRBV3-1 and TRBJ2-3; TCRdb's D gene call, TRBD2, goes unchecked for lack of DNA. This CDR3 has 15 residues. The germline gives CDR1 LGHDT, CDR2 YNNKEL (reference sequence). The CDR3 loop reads CASSQDVGGADTQYF.

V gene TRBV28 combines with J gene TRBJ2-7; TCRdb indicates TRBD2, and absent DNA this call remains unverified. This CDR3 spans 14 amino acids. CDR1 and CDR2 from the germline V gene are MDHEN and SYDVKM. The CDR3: CATNSGSFSYEQYF. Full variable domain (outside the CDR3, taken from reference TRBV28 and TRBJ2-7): DVKVTQSSRYLVKRTGEKVFLECVQDMDHENMFWYRQDPGLGLRLIYFSYDVKMKEKGDIPEGYSVSREKKERFSLILESASTNQTSMYLCATNSGSFSYEQYFGPGTRLTVT.

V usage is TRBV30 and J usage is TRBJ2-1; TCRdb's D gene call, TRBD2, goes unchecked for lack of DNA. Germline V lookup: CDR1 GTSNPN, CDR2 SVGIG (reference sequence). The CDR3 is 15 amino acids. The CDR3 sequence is CAWTYSGRPYNEQFF. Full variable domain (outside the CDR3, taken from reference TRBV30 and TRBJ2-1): SQTIHQWPATLVQPVGSPLSLECTVEGTSNPNLYWYRQAAGRGLQLLFYSVGIGQISSEVPQNLSASRPQDRQFILSSKKLLLSDSGFYLCAWTYSGRPYNEQFFGPGTRLTVL.

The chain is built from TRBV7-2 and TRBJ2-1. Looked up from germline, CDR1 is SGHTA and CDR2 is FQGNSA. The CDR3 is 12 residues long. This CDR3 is CASSLYHNEQFF.

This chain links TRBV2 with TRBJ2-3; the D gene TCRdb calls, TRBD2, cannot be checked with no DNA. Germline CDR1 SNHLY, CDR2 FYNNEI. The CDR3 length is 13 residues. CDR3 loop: CASSERAADTQYF.

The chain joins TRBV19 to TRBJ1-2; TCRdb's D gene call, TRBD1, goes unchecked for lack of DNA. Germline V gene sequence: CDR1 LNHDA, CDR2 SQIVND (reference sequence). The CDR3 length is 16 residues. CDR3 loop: CASTSRDRMFFYGYTF.

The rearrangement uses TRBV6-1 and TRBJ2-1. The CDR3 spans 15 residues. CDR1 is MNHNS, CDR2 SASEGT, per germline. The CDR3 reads CASKPDLGRVTEQFF.

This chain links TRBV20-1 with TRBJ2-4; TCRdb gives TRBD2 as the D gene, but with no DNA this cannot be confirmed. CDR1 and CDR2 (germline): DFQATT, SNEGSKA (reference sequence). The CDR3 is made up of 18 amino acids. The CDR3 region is CSAGFPGLAGLAKNIQYF.

The CDR3 sequence is CASSDQGNEQFF. This chain uses TRBV27 with TRBJ2-1; there is no DNA to check the TCRdb D call of TRBD1. The germline V gene has CDR1 MNHEY and CDR2 SMNVEV (reference sequence). The CDR3 has 12 amino acids.

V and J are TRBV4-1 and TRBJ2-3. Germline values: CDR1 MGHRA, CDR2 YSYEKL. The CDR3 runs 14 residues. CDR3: CASSQEGGTDTQYF.